Listed below are T cell receptor beta chains from one sample, sequenced in a study of blood T cells in healthy people across ages. TCRdb recomputed calls from the 5' RACE reads with MiXCR, one row per CDR3 protein. The sample holds roughly 800,000 distinct CDR3 sequences, around 36% seen once. Sequencing was carried out using blood. These receptors were taken from a man aged 18 to 29 in good health. CDR3s include the opening cysteine and the closing phenylalanine or tryptophan. A D gene is named only where the DNA matches it firmly. Where a row states a size, it is once, few, many or the class of an expanded clone; other rows omit it.

>TRBJ1-2|NA|few|TRBV4-1
TGCGCCAGCAGCCAAGGCGTCCCGGGGGGCTATGGCTACACCTTC
CASSQGVPGGYGYTF
>TRBJ1-1|NA|NA|TRBV21-1
TGTGCCAGTGGGAAGTGGTTCGCTGAAGCTTTCTTT
CASGKWFAEAFF
>TRBJ2-5|NA|few|TRBV9
TGTGCCAGCAGCGTTCAGGAGGGAGAGACCCAGTACTTC
CASSVQEGETQYF
>TRBJ2-1|NA|many|TRBV20-1
TGCAGTGCTTCTCTTCTAGCAAGGAGATCCTACAATGAGCAGTTCTTC
CSASLLARRSYNEQFF
>TRBJ2-7|NA|NA|TRBV20-1
TGCAGTGCTAGACCACGACGGGGAAGCTCCTACAATGAGCAGTACTTC
CSARPRRGSSYNEQYF
>TRBJ1-1|TRBD1|NA|TRBV7-2
TGTGCCAGCAGCTTGGACAGGGGAATGAACACTGAAGCTTTCTTT
CASSLDRGMNTEAFF
>TRBJ1-6|TRBD1|few|TRBV4-1
TGCGCCAGCAGCCTACTTTACGTCGGGACAGATAATTCACCCCTCCACTTT
CASSLLYVGTDNSPLHF
>TRBJ2-6|NA|many|TRBV12-3/TRBV12-4
TGTGCCAGCAGCCCCTCTGGGGCCAACGTCCTGACTTTC
CASSPSGANVLTF
>TRBJ2-3|NA|NA|TRBV15
TGTGCCACCAGCAGAGAGGGGCTAGCGACAGATACGCAGTATTTT
CATSREGLATDTQYF
>TRBJ2-4|NA|NA|TRBV20-1
TGCAGTGCTAGAGTCCCCATTTTAGCCGAAAACATTCAGTACTTC
CSARVPILAENIQYF
>TRBJ2-7|NA|NA|TRBV5-6
TGTGCCAGCAGCCCAGCAGTAAACTACGAGCAGTACTTC
CASSPAVNYEQYF
>TRBJ2-2|NA|NA|TRBV4-1
TGCGCCAGCAGCCCTGGACCGTTCACCCGGCAGGGGAGCACCGGGGAGCTGTTTTTT
CASSPGPFTRQGSTGELFF
>TRBJ1-1|NA|NA|TRBV12-3/TRBV12-4
TGTGCCAGCAGGGGAAAACAGGGATGGAACACTGAAGCTTTCTTT
CASRGKQGWNTEAFF
>TRBJ2-2|NA|NA|TRBV10-3
TGTGCCATCAGTGACCGTGGGGGGACCCACCCGAGGGGCACCGGGGAGCTGTTTTTT
CAISDRGGTHPRGTGELFF
>TRBJ2-1|NA|many|TRBV7-2
TGTGCCAGCAGCTTCGCGAGCTACAATGAGCAGTTCTTC
CASSFASYNEQFF
>TRBJ2-5|NA|NA|TRBV4-1
TGCGCCAGCAGCCAAGCCAGCGGTCAAGAGACCCAGTACTTC
CASSQASGQETQYF
>TRBJ2-3|NA|NA|TRBV11-2
TGTGCCAGCAGCTTAGCGGTCGGAGGGAAATATACGCAGTATTTT
CASSLAVGGKYTQYF
>TRBJ2-5|NA|NA|TRBV2
TGTGCCAGCAGTAAGGTTTTGCAAGAGACCCAGTACTTC
CASSKVLQETQYF
>TRBJ1-2|NA|few|TRBV7-9
TGTGCCAGCAGCTCCCGGGCCACCTATGGCTACACCTTC
CASSSRATYGYTF
>TRBJ2-5|NA|NA|TRBV10-1
TGCGCCAGCAGTGGAAACAGTCAACCTGGGAAGGAGCAGTACTTC
CASSGNSQPGKEQYF
>TRBJ1-1|TRBD1|NA|TRBV4-3
TGCGCCAGCAGCCGAGGACAGGGGAGGGACGCTGAAGCTTTCTTT
CASSRGQGRDAEAFF
>TRBJ1-1|TRBD1|NA|TRBV5-5
TGTGCCAGCAGCGGGGACAGGGATAACACTGAAGCTTTCTTT
CASSGDRDNTEAFF
>TRBJ2-5|TRBD1|many|TRBV12-3/TRBV12-4
TGTGCCAGCAGTGCCATACAGGGGCACCAAGAGACCCAGTACTTC
CASSAIQGHQETQYF
>TRBJ2-7|NA|NA|TRBV6-5
TGTGCCAGCAGTTACTCAAGGACCGAGCAGTACTTC
CASSYSRTEQYF
>TRBJ1-2|NA|NA|TRBV20-1
TGCAGTGCTAGAGCGTTAAGGGGCTACACCTTC
CSARALRGYTF
>TRBJ1-6|TRBD1|few|TRBV20-1
TGCAGTGCTAGCTCCGGGACAGGCATCGGGGATTCACCCCTCCACTTT
CSASSGTGIGDSPLHF
>TRBJ2-3|NA|NA|TRBV25-1
TGTGCCAGCAGGGATTGGACGTATACGCAGTATTTT
CASRDWTYTQYF
>TRBJ2-3|NA|NA|TRBV6-4
TGTGCCAGCAGTGAATTGGTAGGTAGCACAGATACGCAGTATTTT
CASSELVGSTDTQYF
>TRBJ2-7|NA|NA|TRBV7-9
TGTGCCAGCAGCTCAGACAGCAATGAGCAGTACTTC
CASSSDSNEQYF
>TRBJ1-1|TRBD1|few|TRBV9
TGTGCCAGCAGCACCGGACAGGGGCCAACCTGGCGTGAAGCTTTCTTT
CASSTGQGPTWREAFF
>TRBJ2-3|NA|once|TRBV12-3/TRBV12-4
TGTGCCAGCAGCCAGCAGGGCGCGCAGTATTTT
CASSQQGAQYF
>TRBJ2-7|NA|few|TRBV6-2/TRBV6-3
TGTGCCACCAAGACAGGCCCTACCTACGAGCAGTACTTC
CATKTGPTYEQYF